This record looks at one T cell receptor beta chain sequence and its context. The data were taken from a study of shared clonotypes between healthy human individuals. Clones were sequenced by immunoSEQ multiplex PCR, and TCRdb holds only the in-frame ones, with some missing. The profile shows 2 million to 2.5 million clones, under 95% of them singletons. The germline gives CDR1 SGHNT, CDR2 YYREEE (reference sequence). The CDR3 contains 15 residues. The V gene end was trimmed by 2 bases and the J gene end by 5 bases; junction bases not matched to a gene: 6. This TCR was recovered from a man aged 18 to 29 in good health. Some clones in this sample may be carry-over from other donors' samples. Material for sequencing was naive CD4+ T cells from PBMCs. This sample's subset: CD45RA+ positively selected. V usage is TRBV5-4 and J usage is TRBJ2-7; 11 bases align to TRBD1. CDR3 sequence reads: CASSFRTGGVNEQYF. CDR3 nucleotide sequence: TGTGCCAGCAGCTTCCGGACAGGGGGCGTAAACGAGCAGTACTTC.